This TCR beta chain was found in a study of immune heterogeneity within non-small cell lung tumors. With 5 bases removed from V and 4 bases from J, the gap between germline ends came to 20 bases. The CDR3 runs to 16 residues. In germline, CDR1 is DFQATT, CDR2 SNEGSKA (reference sequence). Template input, which was bulk tumor genomic DNA, totaled roughly 590 ng per sample. Several widely spaced biopsies per primary tumor were taken during surgery. The patients were newly diagnosed with non-small cell lung cancer, had not been treated, and had curative surgery. Multiplex PCR amplified TCR beta CDR3 with 32 V and 13 J primers. In TCRdb, the multiplex PCR reads were re-called with MiXCR into one record per CDR3 protein. The table shows about 23,000 distinct CDR3 sequences, with roughly 30% occurring only once.

The genes are TRBV20-1 and TRBJ1-4, with D uncertain. Sequenced: lung tumor tissue. This receptor was obtained from a man aged 40-55 years with non-small cell lung cancer. The CDR3 protein is CSARGRFAGINEKLFF. The CDR3 nucleotides read TGCAGTGCTCGTGGTCGCTTTGCGGGGATTAATGAAAAACTGTTTTTT.